This T cell receptor (beta chain) was sequenced during a study of T-cell memory formation after mild COVID-19. Study at large: Among the donors, TCR clusters were largely specific to each donor.

The CDR3 loop spans 16 amino acids. Germline trimming cut 5 bases from V and 2 bases from J; bases unmatched to any gene: 10. CDR1 and CDR2 (germline): LGHNA, YSLEER. This clonotype has just a few counts. Its antigen is not known. Findings of the study overall: Memory from before infection featured some responding clones, which suggests cross-reactive memory joined. Clones contracting across day 15 to 85 had a balanced CD4/CD8 profile; later expanding clones leaned CD4+.

TCRdb processed the 5' RACE reads anew with MiXCR; each CDR3 protein has one entry. This sample has about 560,000 distinct CDR3 sequences, with 15% to 20% found just once. The receptor was isolated from an adult woman who had mild COVID-19 (a few samples of this study predate the infection). Cell type and time point are not known. The source material was PBMCs or a T cell subset sorted from them (not recorded which). The V call is TRBV4-3, the J call TRBJ2-3; 7 bases are a match to TRBD2. This CDR3 is CASSARGLPATDTQYF. Written as DNA, the CDR3 is TGCGCCAGCAGCGCACGGGGACTACCAGCCACAGATACGCAGTATTTT.